The rows below give T cell receptor beta chains drawn from one sample of a study of cytomegalovirus exposure and HLA in healthy donors. Assay used: immunoSEQ multiplex PCR; TCRdb lists only in-frame clones, some missing. The sample shows some 100,000 clones, less than 85% of them seen only once. The sequencing input was PBMCs. These receptor sequences come from a man aged 45-60 years in good health and CMV-seropositive. Each CDR3 is given with its conserved first and last residue. Each record gives: D gene, clone size, V gene, J gene, CDR3 protein, CDR3 DNA. The D gene is left open where the match is weak. For some rows the clone size is stated as once, few or many, or as a class when expanded; others skip it.

d_call: -
clone_size: -
v_call: TRBV23-1
j_call: TRBJ2-1
cdr3_aa: CASSQLSTDEQFF
cdr3_nt: TGCGCCAGCAGTCAACTCTCGACAGACGAGCAGTTCTTC

d_call: -
clone_size: -
v_call: TRBV11-3
j_call: TRBJ1-1
cdr3_aa: CASSFFPLNTEAFF
cdr3_nt: TGTGCCAGCAGCTTCTTCCCCTTGAACACTGAAGCTTTCTTT

d_call: TRBD2
clone_size: -
v_call: TRBV4-2
j_call: TRBJ2-6
cdr3_aa: CASTATSGRPGSGANVLTF
cdr3_nt: TGTGCCAGCACCGCGACTAGCGGGAGGCCCGGCTCTGGGGCCAACGTCCTGACTTTC

d_call: -
clone_size: -
v_call: TRBV6-5
j_call: TRBJ2-1
cdr3_aa: CASSYTHAQGNEQFF
cdr3_nt: TGTGCCAGCAGTTACACACACGCTCAGGGAAATGAGCAGTTCTTC

d_call: TRBD2
clone_size: once
v_call: TRBV13
j_call: TRBJ2-1
cdr3_aa: CASSLAGGPNEQFF
cdr3_nt: TGTGCCAGCAGCTTAGCGGGAGGGCCGAATGAGCAGTTCTTC

d_call: -
clone_size: -
v_call: TRBV28
j_call: TRBJ1-2
cdr3_aa: CASSSGRGNYGYTF
cdr3_nt: TGTGCCAGCAGTTCGGGCAGGGGTAACTATGGCTACACCTTC

d_call: -
clone_size: -
v_call: TRBV7-9
j_call: TRBJ1-2
cdr3_aa: CASLWGDGYGYTF
cdr3_nt: TGTGCCAGCTTGTGGGGGGACGGCTATGGCTACACCTTC

d_call: -
clone_size: -
v_call: TRBV11-2
j_call: TRBJ2-7
cdr3_aa: CASSLGHRGGYEQYF
cdr3_nt: TGTGCCAGCAGCTTAGGTCACAGGGGGGGCTACGAGCAGTACTTC

d_call: -
clone_size: -
v_call: TRBV11-2
j_call: TRBJ1-5
cdr3_aa: CASSLDRGGPQHF
cdr3_nt: TGTGCCAGCAGCTTAGATAGGGGAGGGCCCCAGCATTTT

d_call: TRBD2
clone_size: few
v_call: TRBV19
j_call: TRBJ2-1
cdr3_aa: CASSIGLAGNEQFF
cdr3_nt: TGTGCCAGTAGTATAGGACTAGCGGGCAATGAGCAGTTCTTC

d_call: TRBD1
clone_size: -
v_call: TRBV2
j_call: TRBJ1-2
cdr3_aa: CASTGTDYGYTF
cdr3_nt: TGTGCCAGTACCGGGACAGACTATGGCTACACCTTC

d_call: -
clone_size: -
v_call: TRBV7-4
j_call: TRBJ2-7
cdr3_aa: CASSPRSYEQYF
cdr3_nt: TGTGCCAGCAGTCCCAGAAGCTACGAGCAGTACTTC

d_call: TRBD2
clone_size: -
v_call: TRBV28
j_call: TRBJ2-1
cdr3_aa: CASSFVASGSFRNEQFF
cdr3_nt: TGTGCCAGCAGTTTTGTTGCTAGCGGGAGTTTTCGCAATGAGCAGTTCTTC

d_call: TRBD1
clone_size: -
v_call: TRBV6-1
j_call: TRBJ1-4
cdr3_aa: CASSPQGAGNEKLFF
cdr3_nt: TGTGCCAGCAGTCCACAGGGGGCTGGTAATGAAAAACTGTTTTTT

d_call: -
clone_size: -
v_call: TRBV29-1
j_call: TRBJ2-7
cdr3_aa: CSAIDSYEQYF
cdr3_nt: TGCAGCGCAATCGACAGTTACGAGCAGTACTTC

d_call: TRBD1
clone_size: few
v_call: TRBV27
j_call: TRBJ2-1
cdr3_aa: CASSPGTGAANEQFF
cdr3_nt: TGTGCCAGCAGTCCGGGGACAGGGGCCGCCAATGAGCAGTTCTTC

d_call: -
clone_size: -
v_call: TRBV5-4
j_call: TRBJ2-7
cdr3_aa: CASSLVPGVYEQYF
cdr3_nt: TGTGCCAGCAGCTTGGTTCCAGGGGTCTACGAGCAGTACTTC

d_call: -
clone_size: -
v_call: TRBV28
j_call: TRBJ2-2
cdr3_aa: CASSSPNTGELFF
cdr3_nt: TGTGCCAGCAGTTCTCCGAACACCGGGGAGCTGTTTTTT

d_call: -
clone_size: -
v_call: TRBV4-3
j_call: TRBJ2-1
cdr3_aa: CASSRRGDSQKYEQFF
cdr3_nt: TGCGCCAGCAGCCGCAGGGGGGACTCCCAAAAGTATGAGCAGTTCTTC

d_call: -
clone_size: -
v_call: TRBV19
j_call: TRBJ2-7
cdr3_aa: CASKVSDGSYEQYF
cdr3_nt: TGTGCCAGTAAAGTGTCCGACGGGTCCTACGAGCAGTACTTC

d_call: -
clone_size: -
v_call: TRBV28
j_call: TRBJ2-3
cdr3_aa: CASSLRQGLGYF
cdr3_nt: TGTGCCAGCAGTTTACGGCAGGGCCTTGGGTATTTT

d_call: TRBD2
clone_size: -
v_call: TRBV5-6
j_call: TRBJ2-4
cdr3_aa: CASSSLLRTSGNGKNIQYF
cdr3_nt: TGTGCCAGCAGCTCCCTCCTCAGAACTAGCGGGAACGGCAAAAACATTCAGTACTTC

d_call: -
clone_size: few
v_call: TRBV5-1
j_call: TRBJ2-5
cdr3_aa: CASSLGGAEETQYF
cdr3_nt: TGCGCCAGCAGCTTGGGGGGCGCAGAAGAGACCCAGTACTTC

d_call: -
clone_size: -
v_call: TRBV4-3
j_call: TRBJ1-6
cdr3_aa: CASSQEKDSSNSPLHF
cdr3_nt: TGCGCCAGCAGCCAAGAGAAGGATAGCAGTAATTCACCCCTCCACTTT

d_call: -
clone_size: once
v_call: TRBV14
j_call: TRBJ2-7
cdr3_aa: CEGLTYEQYF
cdr3_nt: TGCGAGGGTCTTACCTACGAGCAGTACTTC

d_call: TRBD2
clone_size: -
v_call: TRBV13
j_call: TRBJ2-7
cdr3_aa: CASSLPGLGLREGSPYEQYF
cdr3_nt: TGTGCCAGCAGCTTACCGGGACTAGGGCTACGGGAGGGGAGCCCCTACGAGCAGTACTTC

d_call: -
clone_size: -
v_call: TRBV5-6
j_call: TRBJ2-2
cdr3_aa: CASSSRTGELFF
cdr3_nt: TGTGCCAGCAGCTCTCGTACCGGGGAGCTGTTTTTT

d_call: -
clone_size: -
v_call: TRBV28
j_call: TRBJ2-7
cdr3_aa: CATEGGYEQYF
cdr3_nt: TGTGCCACGGAAGGGGGCTACGAGCAGTACTTC

d_call: TRBD2
clone_size: -
v_call: TRBV7-9
j_call: TRBJ2-1
cdr3_aa: CASSLAPGGKFDEQFF
cdr3_nt: TGTGCCAGCAGCTTAGCCCCGGGGGGGAAGTTCGATGAGCAGTTCTTC

d_call: -
clone_size: few
v_call: TRBV6-5
j_call: TRBJ1-1
cdr3_aa: CASSYGRENTEAFF
cdr3_nt: TGTGCCAGCAGTTATGGACGGGAGAACACTGAAGCTTTCTTT

d_call: TRBD2
clone_size: -
v_call: TRBV10-3
j_call: TRBJ2-7
cdr3_aa: CAISEGGSTYEQYF
cdr3_nt: TGTGCCATCAGTGAAGGCGGGAGCACCTACGAGCAGTACTTC

d_call: TRBD2
clone_size: -
v_call: TRBV2
j_call: TRBJ2-7
cdr3_aa: CASSTGLAREQYF
cdr3_nt: TGTGCCAGCAGCACGGGACTAGCTAGGGAGCAGTACTTC

d_call: -
clone_size: once
v_call: TRBV19
j_call: TRBJ1-5
cdr3_aa: CASSTGERNQPQHF
cdr3_nt: TGTGCCAGTAGTACCGGGGAACGGAATCAGCCCCAGCATTTT

d_call: -
clone_size: -
v_call: TRBV5-1
j_call: TRBJ2-1
cdr3_aa: CASSLVGGSGNEQFF
cdr3_nt: TGCGCCAGCAGCTTGGTGGGGGGTTCAGGGAATGAGCAGTTCTTC

d_call: TRBD1
clone_size: -
v_call: TRBV5-1
j_call: TRBJ2-2
cdr3_aa: CASSSQGAVGELFF
cdr3_nt: TGCGCCAGCAGCTCCCAGGGGGCTGTCGGGGAGCTGTTTTTT

d_call: TRBD1
clone_size: -
v_call: TRBV6-5
j_call: TRBJ1-2
cdr3_aa: CASSRLTGGIYTF
cdr3_nt: TGTGCCAGCAGCCGTCTGACAGGGGGCATCTACACCTTC

d_call: -
clone_size: -
v_call: TRBV11-2
j_call: TRBJ1-3
cdr3_aa: CASSLSEGGSGNTIYF
cdr3_nt: TGTGCCAGCAGCTTATCCGAAGGGGGCTCTGGAAACACCATATATTTT

d_call: -
clone_size: -
v_call: TRBV2
j_call: TRBJ1-2
cdr3_aa: CASSAQGNYGYTF
cdr3_nt: TGTGCCAGCAGTGCCCAGGGGAACTATGGCTACACCTTC

d_call: -
clone_size: few
v_call: TRBV5-1
j_call: TRBJ1-3
cdr3_aa: CASSLASSGNTIYF
cdr3_nt: TGCGCCAGCAGCTTGGCGAGCTCTGGAAACACCATATATTTT

d_call: -
clone_size: -
v_call: TRBV15
j_call: TRBJ2-1
cdr3_aa: CATSEAESYNEQFF
cdr3_nt: TGTGCCACCAGCGAGGCAGAATCCTACAATGAGCAGTTCTTC

d_call: -
clone_size: -
v_call: TRBV6-6
j_call: TRBJ2-7
cdr3_aa: CASSFTTGPYEQYF
cdr3_nt: TGTGCCAGCAGTTTTACGACAGGCCCCTACGAGCAGTACTTC

d_call: -
clone_size: -
v_call: TRBV12-5
j_call: TRBJ1-5
cdr3_aa: CASGLGQSIIQPQHF
cdr3_nt: TGTGCTAGTGGTTTGGGACAGAGTATAATTCAGCCCCAGCATTTT

d_call: TRBD1
clone_size: few
v_call: TRBV7-9
j_call: TRBJ1-1
cdr3_aa: CASSPSVTGEALEAFF
cdr3_nt: TGTGCCAGCAGCCCTTCGGTGACAGGGGAGGCCCTAGAAGCTTTCTTT

d_call: -
clone_size: -
v_call: TRBV5-4
j_call: TRBJ2-5
cdr3_aa: CASSLGVREETQYF
cdr3_nt: TGTGCCAGCAGCTTGGGGGTGCGGGAAGAGACCCAGTACTTC

d_call: TRBD1
clone_size: -
v_call: TRBV19
j_call: TRBJ1-2
cdr3_aa: CASSMEGAGKVGYTF
cdr3_nt: TGTGCCAGTAGTATGGAGGGGGCCGGTAAGGTTGGCTACACCTTC

d_call: -
clone_size: once
v_call: TRBV5-1
j_call: TRBJ2-7
cdr3_aa: CASSRGLEGSYEQYF
cdr3_nt: TGCGCCAGCAGCCGCGGATTAGAGGGATCCTACGAGCAGTACTTC

d_call: -
clone_size: -
v_call: TRBV10-3
j_call: TRBJ2-7
cdr3_aa: CASRGSSYEQYF
cdr3_nt: TGTGCCAGTCGGGGGAGTTCCTACGAGCAGTACTTC

d_call: TRBD1
clone_size: -
v_call: TRBV15
j_call: TRBJ1-4
cdr3_aa: CATTGRDSAEKLFF
cdr3_nt: TGTGCCACCACCGGCAGGGACAGTGCCGAAAAACTGTTTTTT

d_call: TRBD2
clone_size: -
v_call: TRBV29-1
j_call: TRBJ2-7
cdr3_aa: CSVEMGSGRRHEQYF
cdr3_nt: TGCAGCGTTGAGATGGGTAGCGGGAGGCGCCACGAGCAGTACTTC

d_call: TRBD1
clone_size: -
v_call: TRBV19
j_call: TRBJ1-2
cdr3_aa: CASSARTGFNYGYTF
cdr3_nt: TGTGCCAGTAGTGCGCGGACAGGGTTTAACTATGGCTACACCTTC

d_call: -
clone_size: few
v_call: TRBV15
j_call: TRBJ1-5
cdr3_aa: CATSRDLWENNQPQHF
cdr3_nt: TGTGCCACCAGCAGAGATCTATGGGAGAACAATCAGCCCCAGCATTTT

d_call: -
clone_size: few
v_call: TRBV6-6
j_call: TRBJ1-5
cdr3_aa: CASSTQVNGQPQHF
cdr3_nt: TGTGCCAGCAGTACCCAGGTAAACGGTCAGCCCCAGCATTTT